The table lists the clone carrying this TCR beta chain with a few counts. The antigen remains unidentified. The assay used was immunoSEQ (version v3.0), run at survey level. This table comes from immunoSEQ multiplex PCR, and its TCRdb copy is limited to in-frame clones, with some not included. The repertoire includes fewer than 15,000 clones, roughly 80% of them detected once, and about 9.9% sits in the top ten. The CDR3 contains 11 residues. Germline trimming cut 6 bases from V and 7 bases from J; bases unmatched to any gene: 2. CDR1 and CDR2 from the germline V gene are LNHDA and SQIVND (reference sequence). The sample belongs to a study of long-term antiretroviral therapy in people with HIV. Overall study results and limits: Clones expanded before ART dominated the repertoire at all time points.

This sequence was found in a middle-aged woman with HIV. The starting material was unsorted PBMCs, obtained 0.8 years before starting antiretroviral therapy. This chain joins TRBV19 and TRBJ1-2, with 7 bases that match TRBD1. CDR3 protein: CASRSGGGYTF. The CDR3 DNA reads TGTGCCAGTAGGTCAGGGGGTGGCTACACCTTC. Full variable domain (missing parts from reference TRBV19 and TRBJ1-2): DGGITQSPKYLFRKEGQNVTLSCEQNLNHDAMYWYRQDPGQGLRLIYYSQIVNDFQKGDIAEGYSVSREKKESFPLTVTSAQKNPTAFYLCASRSGGGYTFGSGTRLTVV.